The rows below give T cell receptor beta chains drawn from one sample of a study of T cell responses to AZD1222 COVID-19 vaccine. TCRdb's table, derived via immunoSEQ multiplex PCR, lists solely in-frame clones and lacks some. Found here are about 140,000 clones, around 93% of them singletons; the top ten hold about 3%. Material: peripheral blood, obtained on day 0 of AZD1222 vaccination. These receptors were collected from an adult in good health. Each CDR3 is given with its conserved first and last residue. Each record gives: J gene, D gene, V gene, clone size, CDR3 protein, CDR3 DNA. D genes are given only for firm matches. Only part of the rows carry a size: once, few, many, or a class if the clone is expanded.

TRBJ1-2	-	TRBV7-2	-	CASSSASGTVYGYTF	TGTGCCAGCAGCTCAGCCTCCGGGACGGTCTATGGCTACACCTTC
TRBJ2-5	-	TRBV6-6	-	CASTSGARETQYF	TGTGCCAGCACTTCGGGAGCGAGGGAGACCCAGTACTTC
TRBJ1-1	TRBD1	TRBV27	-	CASRGTGTSTEAFF	TGTGCCAGCCGGGGGACAGGGACGAGCACTGAAGCTTTCTTT
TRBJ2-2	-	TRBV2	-	CASIRGVRTGELFF	TGTGCCAGCATCAGGGGGGTGCGCACCGGGGAGCTGTTTTTT
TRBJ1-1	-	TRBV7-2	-	CASSLGVPNTEAFF	TGTGCCAGCAGCTTGGGGGTACCGAACACTGAAGCTTTCTTT
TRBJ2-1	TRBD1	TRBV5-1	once	CASSSSPTGQQFF	TGCGCCAGCAGCTCCTCGCCGACAGGGCAGCAGTTCTTC
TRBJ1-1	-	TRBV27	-	CASSLSGAGGNEAFF	TGTGCCAGCAGTTTATCCGGGGCCGGGGGAAATGAAGCTTTCTTT
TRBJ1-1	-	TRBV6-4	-	CASSESGTNTEAFF	TGTGCCAGCAGTGAAAGCGGGACGAACACTGAAGCTTTCTTT
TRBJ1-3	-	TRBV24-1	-	CATSDSSSGNTIYF	TGTGCCACCAGTGACTCCAGCTCTGGAAACACCATATATTTT
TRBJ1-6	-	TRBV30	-	CAWSTPNSPLHF	TGTGCCTGGAGTACCCCTAATTCACCCCTCCACTTT
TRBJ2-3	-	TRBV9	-	CASDRGPGTDTQYF	TGTGCCAGCGATCGGGGCCCGGGGACAGATACGCAGTATTTT
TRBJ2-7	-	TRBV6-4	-	CASPKGLDEQYF	TGTGCCAGCCCTAAAGGGCTGGACGAGCAGTACTTC
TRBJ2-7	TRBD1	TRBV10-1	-	CASSEGTGVVYEQYF	TGCGCCAGCAGTGAAGGTACAGGGGTTGTCTACGAGCAGTACTTC
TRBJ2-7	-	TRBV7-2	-	CASSFRLSLDEQYF	TGTGCCAGCAGCTTTCGGCTTTCCCTGGACGAGCAGTACTTC
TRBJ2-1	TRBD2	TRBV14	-	CASSQLAGKYNEQFF	TGTGCCAGCAGCCAATTAGCGGGAAAATACAATGAGCAGTTCTTC
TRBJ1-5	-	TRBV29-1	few	CSVAAGWGMGQPQHF	TGCAGCGTTGCGGCCGGTTGGGGGATGGGCCAGCCCCAGCATTTT
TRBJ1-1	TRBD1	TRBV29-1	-	CSADRGRGAEAFF	TGCAGCGCGGACAGGGGGCGGGGAGCTGAAGCTTTCTTT
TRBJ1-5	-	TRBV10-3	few	CAISESTGAGQPQHF	TGTGCCATCAGTGAGTCGACCGGGGCTGGTCAGCCCCAGCATTTT
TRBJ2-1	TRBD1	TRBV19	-	CASSGTGDHNEQFF	TGTGCCAGCTCCGGGACAGGGGACCACAATGAGCAGTTCTTC
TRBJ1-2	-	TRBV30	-	CAWSVNQPYGYTF	TGTGCCTGGAGTGTAAACCAGCCCTATGGCTACACCTTC
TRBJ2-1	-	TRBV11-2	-	CASSLSRREQFF	TGTGCCAGCAGCTTGTCGAGGAGGGAGCAGTTCTTC
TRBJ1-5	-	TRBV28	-	CASSSLNVDNQPQHF	TGTGCCAGCAGTTCCTTAAATGTAGATAATCAGCCCCAGCATTTT
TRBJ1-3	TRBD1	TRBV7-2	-	CASRPRGQGNTIYF	TGTGCCAGCCGACCCAGGGGGCAAGGAAACACCATATATTTT
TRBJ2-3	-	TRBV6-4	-	CASSDISGTQYF	TGTGCCAGCAGTGACATCAGTGGTACGCAGTATTTT
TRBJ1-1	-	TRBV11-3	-	CASSLQGAMNTEAFF	TGTGCCAGCAGCTTGCAGGGCGCCATGAACACTGAAGCTTTCTTT
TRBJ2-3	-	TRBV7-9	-	CASSLVSISDTQYF	TGTGCCAGCAGCTTAGTCAGTATTTCGGATACGCAGTATTTT
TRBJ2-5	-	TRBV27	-	CASSFRSPGTQYF	TGTGCCAGCAGTTTTCGGTCCCCCGGGACCCAGTACTTC
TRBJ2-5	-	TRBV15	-	CATQRQNQETQYF	TGTGCCACCCAAAGACAGAACCAAGAGACCCAGTACTTC
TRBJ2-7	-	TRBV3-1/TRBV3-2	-	CASSHPNQGYEQYF	TGTGCCAGCAGCCATCCCAATCAGGGCTACGAGCAGTACTTC
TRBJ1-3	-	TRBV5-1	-	CASSLEGGGNTIYF	TGCGCCAGCAGCTTGGAAGGGGGTGGAAACACCATATATTTT